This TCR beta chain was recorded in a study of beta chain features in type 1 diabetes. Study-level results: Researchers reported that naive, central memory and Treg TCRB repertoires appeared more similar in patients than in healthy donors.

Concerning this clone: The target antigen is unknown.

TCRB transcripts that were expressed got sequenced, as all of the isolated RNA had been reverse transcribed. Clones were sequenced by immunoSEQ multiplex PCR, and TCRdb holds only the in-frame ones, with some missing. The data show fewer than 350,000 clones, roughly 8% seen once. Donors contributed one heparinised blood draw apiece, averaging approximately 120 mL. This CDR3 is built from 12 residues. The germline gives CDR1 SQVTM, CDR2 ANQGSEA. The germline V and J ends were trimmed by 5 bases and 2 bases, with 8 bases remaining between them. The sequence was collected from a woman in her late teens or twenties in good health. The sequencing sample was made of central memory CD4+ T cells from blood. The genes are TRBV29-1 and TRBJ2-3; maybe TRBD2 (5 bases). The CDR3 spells CSVRGHTDTQYF. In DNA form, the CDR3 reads TGCAGCGTTCGAGGGCACACAGATACGCAGTATTTT.